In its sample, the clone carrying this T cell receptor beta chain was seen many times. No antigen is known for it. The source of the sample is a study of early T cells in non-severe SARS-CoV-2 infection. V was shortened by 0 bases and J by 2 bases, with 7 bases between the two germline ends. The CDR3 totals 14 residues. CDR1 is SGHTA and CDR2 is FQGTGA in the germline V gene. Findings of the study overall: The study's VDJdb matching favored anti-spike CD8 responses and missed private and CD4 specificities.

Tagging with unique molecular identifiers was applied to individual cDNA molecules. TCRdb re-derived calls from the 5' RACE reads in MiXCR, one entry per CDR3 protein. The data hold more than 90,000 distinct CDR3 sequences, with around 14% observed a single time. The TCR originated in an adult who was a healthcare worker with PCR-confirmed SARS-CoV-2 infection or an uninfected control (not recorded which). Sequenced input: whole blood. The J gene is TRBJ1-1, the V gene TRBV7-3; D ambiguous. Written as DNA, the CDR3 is TGTGCCAGCAGCTTAACGATCGGAAACACTGAAGCTTTCTTT. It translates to CASSLTIGNTEAFF. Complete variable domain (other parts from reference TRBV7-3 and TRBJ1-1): GAGVSQTPSNKVTEKGKYVELRCDPISGHTALYWYRQSLGQGPEFLIYFQGTGAADDSGLPNDRFFAVRPEGSVSTLKIQRTERGDSAVYLCASSLTIGNTEAFFGQGTRLTVV.